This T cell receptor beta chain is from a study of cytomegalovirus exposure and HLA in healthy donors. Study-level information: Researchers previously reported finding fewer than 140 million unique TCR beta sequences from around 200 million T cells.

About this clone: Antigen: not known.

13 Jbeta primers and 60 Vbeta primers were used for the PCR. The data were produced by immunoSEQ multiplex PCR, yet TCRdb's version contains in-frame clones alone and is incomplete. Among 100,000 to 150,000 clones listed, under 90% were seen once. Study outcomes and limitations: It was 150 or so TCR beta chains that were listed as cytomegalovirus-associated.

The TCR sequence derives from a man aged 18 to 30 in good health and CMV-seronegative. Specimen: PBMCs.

CDR3 sequence reads: CASSRRGSYSTGELFF. The CDR3 bases are TGTGCCAGCAGTCGTCGAGGGTCCTATTCGACCGGGGAGCTGTTTTTT. The chain combines TRBV7-2 with TRBJ2-2; the D gene is possibly TRBD2 (5 bases). Germline V lookup: CDR1 SGHTA, CDR2 FQGNSA. CDR3 length: 16 residues. V was shortened by 6 bases and J by 5 bases, with 19 bases between the two germline ends.